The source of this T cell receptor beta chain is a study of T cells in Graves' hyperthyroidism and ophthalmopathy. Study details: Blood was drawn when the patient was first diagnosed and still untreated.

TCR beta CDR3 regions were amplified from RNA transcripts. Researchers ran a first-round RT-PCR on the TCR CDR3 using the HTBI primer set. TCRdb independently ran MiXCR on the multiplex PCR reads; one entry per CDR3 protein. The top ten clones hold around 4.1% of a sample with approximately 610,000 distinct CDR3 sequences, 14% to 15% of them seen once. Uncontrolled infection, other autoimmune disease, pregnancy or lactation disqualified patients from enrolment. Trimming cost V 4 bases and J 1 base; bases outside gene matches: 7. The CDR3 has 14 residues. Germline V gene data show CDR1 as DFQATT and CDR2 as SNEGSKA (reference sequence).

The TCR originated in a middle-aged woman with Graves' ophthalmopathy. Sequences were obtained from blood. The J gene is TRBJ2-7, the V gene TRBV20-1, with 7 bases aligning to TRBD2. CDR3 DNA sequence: TGCAGTGCTACCGGCCTAGCGGAATCCTACGAGCAGTACTTC. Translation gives CSATGLAESYEQYF.